Listed below are T cell receptor beta chains from one sample, sequenced in a study of T cell responses to AZD1222 COVID-19 vaccine. Here immunoSEQ multiplex PCR was the method, and the copy in TCRdb shows in-frame clones only, minus some. The sample holds about 140,000 clones, roughly 92% seen once. The sample was peripheral blood, taken on day 0 of AZD1222 vaccination. The receptors here all came from an adult in good health. The CDR3 runs from the conserved cysteine through the conserved F or W. A D gene is named only where the DNA matches it firmly. A clone size is listed for some rows: how often the clone was seen (once, few, many), or a class if it is expanded.

d_gene: .
j_gene: TRBJ2-7
abundance: .
v_gene: TRBV6-1
CDR3nt: TGTGCCAGCAGTGATCAGTACGAGCAGTACTTC
CDR3aa: CASSDQYEQYF

d_gene: .
j_gene: TRBJ1-2
abundance: .
v_gene: TRBV7-2
CDR3nt: TGTGCCAGCAGCTTAGAGAGGCCCGAGTTCTATGGCTACACCTTC
CDR3aa: CASSLERPEFYGYTF

d_gene: TRBD1
j_gene: TRBJ1-2
abundance: .
v_gene: TRBV6-4
CDR3nt: TGTGCCAGCAAAATGGACAGGGGTGGATATGGCTACACCTTC
CDR3aa: CASKMDRGGYGYTF

d_gene: .
j_gene: TRBJ1-5
abundance: .
v_gene: TRBV5-5
CDR3nt: TGTGCCAGCAGCTTGAGTAGCAATCAGCCCCAGCATTTT
CDR3aa: CASSLSSNQPQHF

d_gene: .
j_gene: TRBJ1-3
abundance: .
v_gene: TRBV28
CDR3nt: TGTGCCAGCAGTTTAAGTATCTCTGGAAACACCATATATTTT
CDR3aa: CASSLSISGNTIYF

d_gene: TRBD1
j_gene: TRBJ2-7
abundance: .
v_gene: TRBV5-1
CDR3nt: TGCGCCAGCAGCTCGGGACAGGGGGTGGGCTCCTACGAGCAGTACTTC
CDR3aa: CASSSGQGVGSYEQYF

d_gene: .
j_gene: TRBJ1-2
abundance: .
v_gene: TRBV29-1
CDR3nt: TGCAGCGTGTGGACTCCTTCCTATGGCTACACCTTC
CDR3aa: CSVWTPSYGYTF

d_gene: TRBD2
j_gene: TRBJ2-1
abundance: .
v_gene: TRBV4-2
CDR3nt: TGTGCCAGCAGCCAAGAAAGGACTAGCGGGGGGCTGTACAATGAGCAGTTCTTC
CDR3aa: CASSQERTSGGLYNEQFF

d_gene: .
j_gene: TRBJ1-6
abundance: .
v_gene: TRBV6-1
CDR3nt: TGTGCCAGCAGTGCACCAATTTTAAGTCAGGGACCGGGATCACCCCTCCACTTT
CDR3aa: CASSAPILSQGPGSPLHF

d_gene: .
j_gene: TRBJ2-7
abundance: .
v_gene: TRBV7-2
CDR3nt: TGTGCCAGCAGCTTAGCCACGACACACACCTACGAGCAGTACTTC
CDR3aa: CASSLATTHTYEQYF

d_gene: TRBD1
j_gene: TRBJ1-1
abundance: .
v_gene: TRBV19
CDR3nt: TGTGCCAGTAGTCTATCCGGGACAGCCACTGAAGCTTTCTTT
CDR3aa: CASSLSGTATEAFF

d_gene: .
j_gene: TRBJ1-5
abundance: .
v_gene: TRBV6-5
CDR3nt: TGTGCCAGCAGTTACGGGGGCGGCAATCAGCCCCAGCATTTT
CDR3aa: CASSYGGGNQPQHF

d_gene: .
j_gene: TRBJ2-3
abundance: .
v_gene: TRBV24-1
CDR3nt: TGTGCCACCAGTGCGGACACGTCGGATACGCAGTATTTT
CDR3aa: CATSADTSDTQYF

d_gene: .
j_gene: TRBJ2-1
abundance: .
v_gene: TRBV6-1
CDR3nt: TGTGCCAGCAGTGACCCTCCGGGGAATGAGCAGTTCTTC
CDR3aa: CASSDPPGNEQFF

d_gene: .
j_gene: TRBJ1-5
abundance: .
v_gene: TRBV18
CDR3nt: TGTGCCAGCTCCCTATTACAGGGCTTCAATCAGCCCCAGCATTTT
CDR3aa: CASSLLQGFNQPQHF

d_gene: TRBD2
j_gene: TRBJ2-1
abundance: .
v_gene: TRBV19
CDR3nt: TGTGCCAGTACCGGAACAAGACTAGCAGGTCCGGATGAGCAGTTCTTC
CDR3aa: CASTGTRLAGPDEQFF

d_gene: .
j_gene: TRBJ2-7
abundance: .
v_gene: TRBV6-5
CDR3nt: TGTGCCACAGCCCGGGGGCCAGAGTACGAGCAGTACTTC
CDR3aa: CATARGPEYEQYF

d_gene: .
j_gene: TRBJ2-7
abundance: few
v_gene: TRBV10-3
CDR3nt: TGTGCCATCAGTGAAGGGACGGTGAACTACGAGCAGTACTTC
CDR3aa: CAISEGTVNYEQYF

d_gene: .
j_gene: TRBJ1-1
abundance: once
v_gene: TRBV4-1
CDR3nt: TGCGCCAGCAGCCAAGTAAAGGGGGGTACTGAAGCTTTCTTT
CDR3aa: CASSQVKGGTEAFF

d_gene: TRBD1
j_gene: TRBJ2-3
abundance: .
v_gene: TRBV11-2
CDR3nt: TGTGCCAGCAGCTACCTCGGACAGGGAAGCACAGATACGCAGTATTTT
CDR3aa: CASSYLGQGSTDTQYF

d_gene: TRBD2
j_gene: TRBJ2-3
abundance: .
v_gene: TRBV18
CDR3nt: TGTGCCAGCTCACCAAGCCTAGCGGGAGGGCGGCTCAGCACAGATACGCAGTATTTT
CDR3aa: CASSPSLAGGRLSTDTQYF

d_gene: TRBD1
j_gene: TRBJ2-7
abundance: .
v_gene: TRBV5-4
CDR3nt: TGTGCCAGCAGCTTCCGGGACAGAACCTACGAGCAGTACTTC
CDR3aa: CASSFRDRTYEQYF

d_gene: TRBD1
j_gene: TRBJ2-5
abundance: .
v_gene: TRBV28
CDR3nt: TGTGCCAGCAGTTTACCGGGACAGGGGTTTACCTCGACCCAGTACTTC
CDR3aa: CASSLPGQGFTSTQYF

d_gene: TRBD1
j_gene: TRBJ1-3
abundance: .
v_gene: TRBV6-5
CDR3nt: TGTGCCAGCAGTTACTCCCCGGGACAGGGAAACACCATATATTTT
CDR3aa: CASSYSPGQGNTIYF

d_gene: .
j_gene: TRBJ1-5
abundance: .
v_gene: TRBV28
CDR3nt: TGTGCCAGCAGTTTTAGTGGTTCGCAGGTCAATCAGCCCCAGCATTTT
CDR3aa: CASSFSGSQVNQPQHF

d_gene: .
j_gene: TRBJ2-1
abundance: few
v_gene: TRBV7-9
CDR3nt: TGTGCCAGCAGCCCAAGGCCGTCAAACAATGAGCAGTTCTTC
CDR3aa: CASSPRPSNNEQFF

d_gene: .
j_gene: TRBJ2-2
abundance: .
v_gene: TRBV6-5
CDR3nt: TGTGCCAGCAGTTACGTAGGGGGTAGCACCGGGGAGCTGTTTTTT
CDR3aa: CASSYVGGSTGELFF

d_gene: .
j_gene: TRBJ1-1
abundance: .
v_gene: TRBV21-1
CDR3nt: TGTGCCAGCAGCAAAGCGGGGGGCGGAACTGAAGCTTTCTTT
CDR3aa: CASSKAGGGTEAFF

d_gene: .
j_gene: TRBJ1-5
abundance: .
v_gene: TRBV6-1
CDR3nt: TGTGCCAGCAGTGAACCAGGCCTGAGATTGGATCAGCCCCAGCATTTT
CDR3aa: CASSEPGLRLDQPQHF

d_gene: .
j_gene: TRBJ2-5
abundance: .
v_gene: TRBV29-1
CDR3nt: TGCAGCGTTGGTCCCGGGACCTTCATCCAAGAGACCCAGTACTTC
CDR3aa: CSVGPGTFIQETQYF

d_gene: TRBD1
j_gene: TRBJ2-2
abundance: .
v_gene: TRBV7-8
CDR3nt: TGTGCCCTCACCAGGGGGTCGAACACCGGGGAGCTGTTTTTT
CDR3aa: CALTRGSNTGELFF

d_gene: .
j_gene: TRBJ1-4
abundance: .
v_gene: TRBV7-8
CDR3nt: TGTGCCAGCAGCGTCGGGACATGGGGGCCAACTAATGAAAAACTGTTTTTT
CDR3aa: CASSVGTWGPTNEKLFF

d_gene: .
j_gene: TRBJ2-2
abundance: .
v_gene: TRBV18
CDR3nt: TGTGCCAGCTCACCATCACAGGGTTCGAACACCGGGGAGCTGTTTTTT
CDR3aa: CASSPSQGSNTGELFF

d_gene: TRBD1
j_gene: TRBJ2-7
abundance: .
v_gene: TRBV7-9
CDR3nt: TGTGCCAGCAGCCCCATAAAAGACAGGGTGTTCGACGAGCAGTACTTC
CDR3aa: CASSPIKDRVFDEQYF

d_gene: TRBD1
j_gene: TRBJ1-1
abundance: few
v_gene: TRBV5-1
CDR3nt: TGCGCCAGCAGCACCGGGACAGGGGTTACTGAAGCTTTCTTT
CDR3aa: CASSTGTGVTEAFF

d_gene: .
j_gene: TRBJ1-6
abundance: .
v_gene: TRBV2
CDR3nt: TGTGCCAGCATCCAGACAGTGGCCTCACCCCTCCACTTT
CDR3aa: CASIQTVASPLHF

d_gene: .
j_gene: TRBJ2-1
abundance: .
v_gene: TRBV28
CDR3nt: TGTGCCAGCAGTTTACCAATGGGTCCCTTCGGGGAGCAGTTCTTC
CDR3aa: CASSLPMGPFGEQFF

d_gene: TRBD1
j_gene: TRBJ1-2
abundance: .
v_gene: TRBV28
CDR3nt: TGTGCCAGCAGTTTGGAACAGGGGAGCTATGGCTACACCTTC
CDR3aa: CASSLEQGSYGYTF

d_gene: .
j_gene: TRBJ2-2
abundance: .
v_gene: TRBV29-1
CDR3nt: TGCAGCGTGGCCAGGAGGAACACCGGGGAGCTGTTTTTT
CDR3aa: CSVARRNTGELFF

d_gene: .
j_gene: TRBJ1-4
abundance: .
v_gene: TRBV10-3
CDR3nt: TGTGCCGCAGGGGATCCTAATGAAAAACTGTTTTTT
CDR3aa: CAAGDPNEKLFF

d_gene: TRBD1
j_gene: TRBJ2-3
abundance: .
v_gene: TRBV5-4
CDR3nt: TGTGCCAGCAGAGAGGGACAGCTGATAAGCACAGATACGCAGTATTTT
CDR3aa: CASREGQLISTDTQYF

d_gene: .
j_gene: TRBJ2-6
abundance: .
v_gene: TRBV7-7
CDR3nt: TGTGCTAGCAGCCCTCGGGACTTGACAGGGTCCAACGTCCTGACTTTC
CDR3aa: CASSPRDLTGSNVLTF

d_gene: .
j_gene: TRBJ2-3
abundance: once
v_gene: TRBV29-1
CDR3nt: TGCAGCGTTGGGGGGAAGGTCACAGATACGCAGTATTTT
CDR3aa: CSVGGKVTDTQYF

d_gene: .
j_gene: TRBJ1-3
abundance: .
v_gene: TRBV5-8
CDR3nt: TGTGCCAGCAACAAAGGGACCTTCTCTGGAAACACCATATATTTT
CDR3aa: CASNKGTFSGNTIYF

d_gene: .
j_gene: TRBJ2-5
abundance: .
v_gene: TRBV28
CDR3nt: TGTGCCAGCAGTCCTCACGTCAAAGAGACCCAGTACTTC
CDR3aa: CASSPHVKETQYF

d_gene: .
j_gene: TRBJ2-2
abundance: .
v_gene: TRBV11-2
CDR3nt: TGTGCCAGCAGCCGTGGAGGAGGTTTGAGGAGGGGCACCGGGGAGCTGTTTTTT
CDR3aa: CASSRGGGLRRGTGELFF

d_gene: .
j_gene: TRBJ1-5
abundance: .
v_gene: TRBV19
CDR3nt: TGTGCCAGTAGTATAGATCTACGGATGAGCAATCAGCCCCAGCATTTT
CDR3aa: CASSIDLRMSNQPQHF